This T cell receptor (beta chain) was observed in a study of vaccination and CD4 T cells after COVID-19. For the study at large: Mild disease affected roughly ten convalescent patients and severe disease one, all SARS-CoV-2 positive by nasal swab PCR.

V lost 0 bases to trimming and J lost 2 bases, with 6 bases between them. The CDR3 spans 13 residues. Germline V gene lookup returns CDR1 SGHRS and CDR2 YFSETQ. At the Johns Hopkins FTIC core, DNA taken from cultured CD4+ T cells was sequenced by way of the Oncomine TCR Beta short-read assay. Via MiXCR, TCRdb re-called the PCR reads, giving one row per CDR3 protein. The sample lists under 4,000 distinct CDR3 sequences; about a third were seen once. The treatment: approximately nine-day PBMC culture with coronavirus spike peptide pools or control peptides (ViraFEST assay). This clonotype occurred a few times. Its antigen is unidentified. Findings of the study overall: Relatively small numbers of convalescent patients were studied, with no early post-infection timepoints included. Median counts of SARS-CoV-2-reactive clonotypes increased from approximately 21 to 40; this difference was not significant.

This chain connects TRBV5-1 to TRBJ2-7; D unclear. The receptor's source is a human donor who had recovered from COVID-19. The sequencing input was CD4+ T cells from blood, cultured in vitro. In DNA form, the CDR3 reads TGCGCCAGCAGCTTGGACACTCCCTACGAGCAGTACTTC. This sequence encodes CASSLDTPYEQYF.